Sequencing of this T cell receptor (beta chain) was carried out in a study of blood T cell repertoires in COVID-19. For the study at large: The United States, Italy and Spain were the sources of the acute and convalescent COVID-19 samples. Sample material is recorded as cDNA or gDNA derived from T cells, B-cell-depleted T cells, or PBMCs.

There are 15 residues in the CDR3. The germline V gene has CDR1 LGHDT and CDR2 YNNKEL (reference sequence). Trimming at V came to 8 bases and at J to 4 bases, leaving 7 bases not matched to a gene. Original analysis: How many nucleated cells were present was estimated from reference gene primer amplification. Method: immunoSEQ multiplex PCR; TCRdb's copy keeps in-frame clones and lacks some. V, J and clone size are those of that table, while D and trimming were read from the DNA. Altogether about 180,000 clones are present, about 86% being singletons, with the ten largest covering roughly 2.9%. This clonotype was sampled from a woman younger than 45 with active or convalescent COVID-19. The chain recombines TRBV3-1 (or the pseudogene TRBV3-2) with TRBJ2-3, with 12 bases matching TRBD2. The sequenced sample was peripheral blood. The CDR3 DNA reads as TGTGCCAGCTTATCTAGCGGGGGGGCCCCAGATACGCAGTATTTT. Translation gives CASLSSGGAPDTQYF.